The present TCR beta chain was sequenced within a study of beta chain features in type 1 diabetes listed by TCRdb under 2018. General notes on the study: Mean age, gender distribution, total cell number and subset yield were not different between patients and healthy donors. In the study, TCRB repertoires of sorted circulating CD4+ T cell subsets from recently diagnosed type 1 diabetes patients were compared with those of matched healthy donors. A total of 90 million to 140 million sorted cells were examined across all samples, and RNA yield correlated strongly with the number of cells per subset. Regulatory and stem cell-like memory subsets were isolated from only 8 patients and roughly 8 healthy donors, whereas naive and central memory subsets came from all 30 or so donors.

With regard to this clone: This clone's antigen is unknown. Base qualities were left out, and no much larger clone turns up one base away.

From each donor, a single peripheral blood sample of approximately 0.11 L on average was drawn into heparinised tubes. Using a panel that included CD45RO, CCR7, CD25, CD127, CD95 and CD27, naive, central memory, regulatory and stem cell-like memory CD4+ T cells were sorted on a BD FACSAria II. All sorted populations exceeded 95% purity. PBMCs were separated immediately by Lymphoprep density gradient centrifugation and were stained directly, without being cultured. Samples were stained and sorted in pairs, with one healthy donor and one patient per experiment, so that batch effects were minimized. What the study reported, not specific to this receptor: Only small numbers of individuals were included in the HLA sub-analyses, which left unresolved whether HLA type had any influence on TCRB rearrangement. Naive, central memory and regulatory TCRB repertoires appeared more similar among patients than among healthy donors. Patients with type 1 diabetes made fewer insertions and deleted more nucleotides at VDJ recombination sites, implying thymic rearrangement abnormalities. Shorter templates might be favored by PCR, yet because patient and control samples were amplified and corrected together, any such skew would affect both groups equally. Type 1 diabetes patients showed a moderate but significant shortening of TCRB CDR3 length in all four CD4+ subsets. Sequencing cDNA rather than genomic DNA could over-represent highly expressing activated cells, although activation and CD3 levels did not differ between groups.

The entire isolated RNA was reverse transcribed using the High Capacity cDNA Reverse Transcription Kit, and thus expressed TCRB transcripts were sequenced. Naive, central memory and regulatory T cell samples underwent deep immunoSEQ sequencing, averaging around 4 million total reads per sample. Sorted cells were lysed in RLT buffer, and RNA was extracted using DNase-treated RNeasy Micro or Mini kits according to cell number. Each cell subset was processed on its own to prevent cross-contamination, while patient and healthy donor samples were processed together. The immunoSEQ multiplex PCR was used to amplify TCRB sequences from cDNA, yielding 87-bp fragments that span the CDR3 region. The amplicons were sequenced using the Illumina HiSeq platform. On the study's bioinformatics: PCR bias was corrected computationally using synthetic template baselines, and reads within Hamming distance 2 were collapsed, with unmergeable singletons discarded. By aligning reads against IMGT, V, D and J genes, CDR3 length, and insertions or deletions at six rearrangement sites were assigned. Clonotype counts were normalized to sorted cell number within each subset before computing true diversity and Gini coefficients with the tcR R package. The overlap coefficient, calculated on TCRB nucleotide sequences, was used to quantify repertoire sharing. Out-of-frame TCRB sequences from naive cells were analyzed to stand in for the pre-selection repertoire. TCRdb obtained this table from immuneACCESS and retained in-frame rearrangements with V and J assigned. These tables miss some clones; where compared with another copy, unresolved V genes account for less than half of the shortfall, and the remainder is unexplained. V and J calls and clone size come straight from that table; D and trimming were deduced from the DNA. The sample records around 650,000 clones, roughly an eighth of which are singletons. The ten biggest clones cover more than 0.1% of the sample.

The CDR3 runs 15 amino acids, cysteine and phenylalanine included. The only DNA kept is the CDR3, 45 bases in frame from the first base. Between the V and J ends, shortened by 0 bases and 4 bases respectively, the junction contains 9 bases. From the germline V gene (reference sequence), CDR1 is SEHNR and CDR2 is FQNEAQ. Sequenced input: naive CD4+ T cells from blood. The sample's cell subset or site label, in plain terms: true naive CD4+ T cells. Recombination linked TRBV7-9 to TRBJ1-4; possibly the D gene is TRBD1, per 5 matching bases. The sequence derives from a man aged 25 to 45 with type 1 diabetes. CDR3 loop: CASSLAGRLNEKLFF. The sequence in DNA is TGTGCCAGCAGCTTAGCGGGACGGCTTAATGAAAAACTGTTTTTT.